Below are 10 T cell receptor beta chains sequenced from a single sample in a study of cytomegalovirus exposure and HLA in healthy donors. PCR primers comprised 60 Vbeta and 13 Jbeta primers. Sequencing was performed with immunoSEQ multiplex PCR; in TCRdb, only in-frame clones are kept and a portion is missing. The sample consists of roughly 230,000 clones, around 83% of them appearing once. Specimen: PBMCs. Source of these receptors: a girl aged 2-10 years in good health and CMV-seronegative.

The chain recombines TRBV4-1 with TRBJ1-3; possibly TRBD1 for D (5 bases). CDR1 is MGHRA and CDR2 is YSYEKL in the germline V gene. The CDR3 contains 15 residues. V shed 0 bases and J shed 3 bases, with 9 bases lying between them. This chain's CDR3 is CASSQDGQGGNTIYF. For the CDR3, the DNA is TGCGCCAGCAGCCAAGATGGCCAGGGTGGAAACACCATATATTTT.

The V gene is TRBV14, the J gene TRBJ2-3; TRBD2 might be the D (5 bases). The V and J ends lost 2 bases and 10 bases respectively, with 19 bases between them. Germline values: CDR1 SGHDN, CDR2 FVKESK. This CDR3 is 15 amino acids long. The CDR3 DNA sequence: TGTGCCAGCAGCCAAAGGACGACCCTGGGGAGAGCGCAGTATTTT. Amino acids: CASSQRTTLGRAQYF.

With respect to this clone: Other nucleotide sequences in the sample specify the same CDR3. The V call is TRBV7-3, the J call TRBJ2-3, with TRBD2 matching 8 bases. CDR3 length: 15 amino acids. The germline gives CDR1 SGHTA, CDR2 FQGTGA. Trimming took 0 bases from V and 3 from J; bases not matched to a gene: 2. The CDR3 DNA follows: TGTGCCAGCAGCTTAACAGGACTAGCAACAGATACGCAGTATTTT. Translation: CASSLTGLATDTQYF.

The chain combines TRBV5-1 with TRBJ2-5; TRBD2 agrees at 14 bases. The CDR3 totals 16 residues. Trimming cost V 4 bases and J 4 bases; bases outside gene matches: 6. Germline V CDR1 and CDR2: SGHRS, YFSETQ. The CDR3, as DNA: TGCGCCAGCAGCGGGGGACTAGCGGGGGAGGGAGAGACCCAGTACTTC. This sequence encodes CASSGGLAGEGETQYF.

The V gene is TRBV4-1, the J gene TRBJ2-1; 8 bases align to TRBD2. The CDR3 has 15 residues. Germline loops: CDR1 MGHRA, CDR2 YSYEKL. V lost 1 base and J lost 4; bases outside the gene matches: 3. The CDR3 DNA sequence: TGCGCCAGCAGCCAAGCGGCTAGCGGGTACAATGAGCAGTTCTTC. Translating it yields CASSQAASGYNEQFF.

The chain employs TRBV15 and TRBJ1-4; possibly TRBD1 for D (5 bases). The germline CDR1 and CDR2 sequences are LNHNV and YYDKDF (reference sequence). This CDR3 has 16 amino acids. V was trimmed by 0 bases and J by 4 bases, leaving 12 bases between them. This CDR3 is CATSRDRRQSNEKLFF. In nucleotides, the CDR3 is TGTGCCACCAGCAGAGATCGGAGACAGAGTAATGAAAAACTGTTTTTT.

The chain combines TRBV4-2 with TRBJ2-5, with TRBD2 as a possible D gene (6 bases). With 1 base removed from V and 5 bases from J, the gap between germline ends came to 14 bases. CDR3 length: 15 amino acids. The germline V gene encodes CDR1 LGHNA and CDR2 YNFKEQ. CDR3 coding DNA: TGTGCCAGCAGCCAAGCCTGGGGGGTCGGGGAGACCCAGTACTTC. It translates to CASSQAWGVGETQYF.

The chain employs TRBV7-3 and TRBJ2-3; 11 nucleotides line up with TRBD2. CDR1 and CDR2 (germline): SGHTA, FQGTGA. This CDR3 comprises 16 residues. The J segment lost 0 bases and the V segment lost 5 bases, leaving 4 bases of the junction unmatched. The CDR3 region is CASSRVAGGSTDTQYF. DNA for the CDR3: TGTGCCAGCAGCCGGGTAGCGGGGGGGAGCACAGATACGCAGTATTTT. The entire variable domain, with the rest obtained from reference TRBV7-3 and TRBJ2-3, is as follows: GAGVSQTPSNKVTEKGKYVELRCDPISGHTALYWYRQSLGQGPEFLIYFQGTGAADDSGLPNDRFFAVRPEGSVSTLKIQRTERGDSAVYLCASSRVAGGSTDTQYFGPGTRLTVL.

The CDR3 DNA is TGTGCCAGCAGGATGAGCGGGGGCGCTATCGGGCAGTACTTC. It is translated as CASRMSGGAIGQYF. This chain joins TRBV6-1 and TRBJ2-7; 8 bases map to TRBD2. CDR1 is MNHNS, CDR2 SASEGT, per germline. The junction had 13 bases not matched to a gene; V was cut back by 6 bases and J by 9 bases. This CDR3 region has 14 residues.

The rearrangement links TRBV29-1 to TRBJ2-1; 8 positions agree with TRBD2. In germline, CDR1 is SQVTM, CDR2 ANQGSEA. The trim removed 3 bases at V and 8 bases at J, leaving 9 bases unmatched. CDR3 size: 14 residues. The CDR3 DNA reads TGCAGCGTTGATGGCGGGAGGTGGGGGGATGAGCAGTTCTTC. Protein: CSVDGGRWGDEQFF.